This entry features one T cell receptor beta chain sequence. This sample was taken from a study of blood T cell repertoires in COVID-19. Recruited during active infection, patients (from Seattle) were subsequently followed longitudinally. The V and J ends lost 4 bases and 0 bases respectively, with 12 bases between them. This CDR3 has 15 amino acids. Germline-derived CDR1 and CDR2 are MGHRA and YSYEKL. Profiled with immunoSEQ multiplex PCR; TCRdb holds only in-frame clones, not every one. Here the sample spans hundreds of thousands of clones, about 87% being singletons. This clonotype was obtained from an older woman with COVID-19, enrolled during active disease. Sequences were obtained from peripheral blood. This chain uses TRBV4-1 with TRBJ1-2, with D possibly being TRBD1 (6 bases). CDR3 sequence: CASSLLGQTNYGYTF. CDR3 coding DNA: TGCGCCAGCAGCCTTCTCGGACAGACTAACTATGGCTACACCTTC.